The 22 T cell receptor beta chains given below trace back to one sample, sequenced in a study of blood T cell repertoires in COVID-19. The table came from immunoSEQ multiplex PCR; TCRdb's copy has only in-frame clones and leaves some out. The profile covers approximately 140,000 clones, with about nine tenths appearing a single time and about 10% taken by the ten largest. Sequenced sample: peripheral blood. All receptors come from a man aged 50 to 60 with active or convalescent COVID-19.

The gene calls are TRBV7-2 and TRBJ2-3; 7 bases match TRBD2. V dropped 5 bases and J dropped 7; count of bases not matched to a gene: 15. The germline V gene has CDR1 SGHTA and CDR2 FQGNSA. The CDR3 consists of 16 residues. The DNA of the CDR3 is TGTGCCAGCAGCCGCGGGAGTCCCCAAACCATGAATACGCAGTATTTT. This sequence encodes CASSRGSPQTMNTQYF.

The rearrangement links TRBV24-1 to TRBJ2-1; 8 positions match TRBD2. The ends lost 7 bases at V and 7 bases at J; junction bases unmatched: 8. Per germline, CDR1 KGHDR and CDR2 SFDVKD. This CDR3 is built from 14 residues. CDR3 protein: CATRISGKLNEQFF. The DNA for the CDR3 is TGTGCCACCAGAATTAGCGGGAAGCTAAATGAGCAGTTCTTC.

The J gene is TRBJ2-5, the V gene TRBV27, with 8 bases identical to TRBD1. From germline, CDR1 is MNHEY and CDR2 SMNVEV (reference sequence). V lost 5 bases, J lost 5 bases, and 7 bases stayed unmatched. The CDR3 runs to 14 residues. In DNA form, the CDR3 reads TGTGCCAGCAGTAAGGCAGGGGGCAGGGAGACCCAGTACTTC. As protein: CASSKAGGRETQYF.

The chain uses TRBV5-6 and TRBJ2-5; 10 positions match TRBD2. The CDR3 loop spans 15 amino acids. V was pared by 0 bases and J by 10 bases, with 9 bases of the junction left unmatched. Germline CDR1 is SGHDT and CDR2 is YYEEEE. The CDR3 is CASSLGTSGSEGQYF. The DNA for the CDR3 is TGTGCCAGCAGCTTGGGGACTAGCGGCTCGGAAGGCCAGTACTTC. Together with reference TRBV5-6 and TRBJ2-5, the CDR3 gives the full variable domain: DAGVTQSPTHLIKTRGQQVTLRCSPKSGHDTVSWYQQALGQGPQFIFQYYEEEERQRGNFPDRFSGHQFPNYSSELNVNALLLGDSALYLCASSLGTSGSEGQYFGPGTRLLVL.

The V and J genes are TRBV3-1 (or the pseudogene TRBV3-2) and TRBJ2-2, with 7 nucleotides matching TRBD1. CDR3 length equals 14 residues. With V trimmed by 1 base and J by 7 bases, 3 bases remained unmatched. Germline CDR1 is LGHDT and CDR2 is YNNKEL (reference sequence). For the CDR3, the DNA is TGTGCCAGCAGCCAAGTAGGGGGCAACGGGGAGCTGTTTTTT. This encodes CASSQVGGNGELFF.

V gene TRBV6-1 combines with J gene TRBJ2-7; no firm D call. Per the germline V gene, CDR1 is MNHNS and CDR2 is SASEGT. CDR3 length: 18 amino acids. Trimming cost V 2 bases and J 7 bases, with 27 bases left between them. The CDR3 DNA is TGTGCCAGCAGTGAAAACTTTAGCCGGCCGAATGATCCTACGGAGCAGTACTTC. Translation gives CASSENFSRPNDPTEQYF.

CDR3 DNA: TGTGCCAGCAGTGACCGAGACAGGCGGGCCCCTAATGAAAAACTGTTTTTT. Its protein is CASSDRDRRAPNEKLFF. V and J are TRBV2 and TRBJ1-4, with TRBD1 as a possible D gene (6 bases). The CDR3 is 17 residues long. Germline assignment: CDR1 SNHLY and CDR2 FYNNEI. The germline V and J ends were trimmed by 3 bases and 3 bases, with 17 bases remaining between them.

The rearrangement joins TRBV6-1 to TRBJ2-1, with D tentatively TRBD2 (6 bases). V was trimmed by 4 bases and J by 0 bases, leaving 13 bases between them. Germline-derived CDR1 and CDR2 are MNHNS and SASEGT. The CDR3 is 16 amino acids. The CDR3 region has the DNA TGTGCCAGCAGTGGGACTTGGGACTCCTCCTACAATGAGCAGTTCTTC. As protein: CASSGTWDSSYNEQFF.

J is TRBJ2-2 and V is TRBV2; 10 nucleotides match TRBD2. CDR1 is SNHLY and CDR2 is FYNNEI in the germline V gene. The CDR3 is 14 residues long. V gave up 7 bases and J gave up 7 bases; unmatched junction bases: 6. The CDR3 DNA reads as TGTGCCAGCAAGCGGGAGGGCCCCGGCGGGGAGCTGTTTTTT. Amino acid sequence: CASKREGPGGELFF.

The chain is built from TRBV4-3 and TRBJ2-3, with 7 positions matching TRBD2. The ends lost 4 bases at V and 4 bases at J; junction bases unmatched: 11. The CDR3 is 16 amino acids. CDR1 and CDR2 from the germline V gene are LGHNA and YSLEER. CDR3 amino acids: CASSPEGGRGSDTQYF. Written as DNA, the CDR3 is TGCGCCAGCAGCCCGGAGGGCGGGAGAGGGTCAGATACGCAGTATTTT.

The chain is built from TRBV24-1 and TRBJ2-1; TRBD1 matches 10 bases. Germline trimming cut 4 bases from V and 4 bases from J; bases unmatched to any gene: 6. Germline lookup yields CDR1 KGHDR and CDR2 SFDVKD. The CDR3 consists of 16 residues. CDR3 amino acids: CATSDHDRGPYNEQFF. DNA for the CDR3: TGTGCCACCAGTGACCATGACAGGGGGCCGTACAATGAGCAGTTCTTC.

The chain uses TRBV19 and TRBJ2-1; 7 bases fit TRBD2. Germline CDR1 reads LNHDA; CDR2 reads SQIVND (reference sequence). The junction had 7 bases not matched to a gene; V was cut back by 3 bases and J by 5 bases. The CDR3 is 15 amino acids. The CDR3 coding sequence is TGTGCCAGTAGTATGAGGGGCGGGAGTAACAATGAGCAGTTCTTC. It is translated as CASSMRGGSNNEQFF.

The V gene is TRBV7-2, the J gene TRBJ1-4, with 9 bases lining up with TRBD1. The CDR3 extends over 14 amino acids. The germline V gene has CDR1 SGHTA and CDR2 FQGNSA. After removal of 5 bases from V and 7 bases from J, the junction contained 5 bases not matched to a gene. The CDR3 nucleotides read TGTGCCAGCAGCATGGACAGGGGCGTTGAAAAACTGTTTTTT. Protein sequence: CASSMDRGVEKLFF.

The V gene is TRBV24-1, the J gene TRBJ2-4; D remains unclear. Per germline, CDR1 KGHDR and CDR2 SFDVKD. The CDR3 is 13 residues long. V lost 4 bases, J lost 9 bases, and 12 bases lay in between. CDR3 DNA sequence: TGTGCCACCAGTGAAGAGGTCAGAGGCATTCAGTACTTC. Translated, it gives CATSEEVRGIQYF.

The J gene is TRBJ1-2, the V gene TRBV2; D not certain. The CDR3 extends over 14 amino acids. V lost 7 bases, J lost 0 bases, and 12 bases lay in between. Per the germline V gene, CDR1 is SNHLY and CDR2 is FYNNEI. Here the CDR3 reads CASTVTATNYGYTF. CDR3 DNA sequence: TGTGCCAGCACAGTAACAGCTACTAACTATGGCTACACCTTC.

The V call is TRBV5-1, the J call TRBJ1-6; 10 bases line up with TRBD1. This CDR3 comprises 14 residues. Trimming took 4 bases from V and 7 from J; bases not matched to a gene: 2. CDR1 is SGHRS and CDR2 is YFSETQ in the germline V gene. Here the CDR3 reads CASSAGQGNSPLHF. The CDR3 DNA sequence: TGCGCCAGCAGCGCGGGACAGGGGAATTCACCCCTCCACTTT.

The chain recombines TRBV7-2 with TRBJ2-1; 9 bases match TRBD2. The ends lost 5 bases at V and 8 bases at J; junction bases unmatched: 13. The V gene's germline CDR1 is SGHTA and CDR2 FQGNSA. The CDR3 loop spans 16 amino acids. Here the CDR3 DNA reads TGTGCCAGCAGCCTGGCGGGGGTAGCGGGAGTCTATGAGCAGTTCTTC. Translating it yields CASSLAGVAGVYEQFF.

This sequence joins TRBV6-5 and TRBJ1-6; no clear D gene. With 6 bases removed from V and 0 bases from J, the gap between germline ends came to 9 bases. The germline V gene has CDR1 MNHEY and CDR2 SVGAGI. This CDR3 has 15 residues. The CDR3 loop is CASRLQSSYNSPLHF. The CDR3 nucleotides are TGTGCCAGCAGATTACAGAGCTCCTATAATTCACCCCTCCACTTT.

The chain recombines TRBV7-9 with TRBJ1-5; 9 bases agree with TRBD1. V lost 5 bases and J lost 0; bases outside the gene matches: 5. CDR3 length: 16 residues. Germline V gives CDR1 SEHNR, CDR2 FQNEAQ (reference sequence). CDR3 bases: TGTGCCAGCAGCCTGGGACAGGGCCCTAGCAATCAGCCCCAGCATTTT. Translation: CASSLGQGPSNQPQHF.

This rearrangement joins TRBV6-5 to TRBJ1-4; 7 bases are shared with TRBD1. CDR3 size: 14 residues. Trimming took 5 bases from V and 7 from J; bases not matched to a gene: 7. Germline V gene data show CDR1 as MNHEY and CDR2 as SVGAGI. The CDR3 sequence: CASSPRGQTEKLFF. The CDR3 DNA reads as TGTGCCAGCAGTCCGAGGGGACAGACTGAAAAACTGTTTTTT.

The rearrangement uses TRBV10-2 and TRBJ2-7; D remains ambiguous. V lost 7 bases to trimming and J lost 2 bases, with 6 bases between them. Germline CDR1 WSHSY, CDR2 SAAADI. The CDR3 spans 11 residues. The CDR3 sequence is CASTPTYEQYF. In nucleotides, the CDR3 is TGCGCCAGCACCCCTACCTACGAGCAGTACTTC.

The chain uses TRBV11-3 and TRBJ2-5; 11 nucleotides line up with TRBD2. This CDR3 has 18 residues. Germline V gene lookup returns CDR1 SGHNT and CDR2 YENEEA. The trim removed 8 bases at V and 4 bases at J, leaving 18 bases unmatched. For the CDR3, the DNA is TGTGCCAGCTGCAGGAGGCTAGCGGGAGGCCCGGTAGGAGAGACCCAGTACTTC. Amino acids: CASCRRLAGGPVGETQYF.